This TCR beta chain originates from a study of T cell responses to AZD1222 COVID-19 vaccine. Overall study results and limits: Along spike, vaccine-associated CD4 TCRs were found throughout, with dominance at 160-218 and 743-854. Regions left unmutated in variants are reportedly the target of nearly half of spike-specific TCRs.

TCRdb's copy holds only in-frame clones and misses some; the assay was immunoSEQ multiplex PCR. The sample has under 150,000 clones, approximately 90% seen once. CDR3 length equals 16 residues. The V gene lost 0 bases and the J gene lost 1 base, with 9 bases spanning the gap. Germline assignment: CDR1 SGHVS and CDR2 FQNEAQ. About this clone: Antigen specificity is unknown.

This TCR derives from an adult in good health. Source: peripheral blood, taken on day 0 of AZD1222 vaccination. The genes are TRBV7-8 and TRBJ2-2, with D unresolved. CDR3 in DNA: TGTGCCAGCAGCTTAGCATTACAGATGAACACCGGGGAGCTGTTTTTT. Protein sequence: CASSLALQMNTGELFF.